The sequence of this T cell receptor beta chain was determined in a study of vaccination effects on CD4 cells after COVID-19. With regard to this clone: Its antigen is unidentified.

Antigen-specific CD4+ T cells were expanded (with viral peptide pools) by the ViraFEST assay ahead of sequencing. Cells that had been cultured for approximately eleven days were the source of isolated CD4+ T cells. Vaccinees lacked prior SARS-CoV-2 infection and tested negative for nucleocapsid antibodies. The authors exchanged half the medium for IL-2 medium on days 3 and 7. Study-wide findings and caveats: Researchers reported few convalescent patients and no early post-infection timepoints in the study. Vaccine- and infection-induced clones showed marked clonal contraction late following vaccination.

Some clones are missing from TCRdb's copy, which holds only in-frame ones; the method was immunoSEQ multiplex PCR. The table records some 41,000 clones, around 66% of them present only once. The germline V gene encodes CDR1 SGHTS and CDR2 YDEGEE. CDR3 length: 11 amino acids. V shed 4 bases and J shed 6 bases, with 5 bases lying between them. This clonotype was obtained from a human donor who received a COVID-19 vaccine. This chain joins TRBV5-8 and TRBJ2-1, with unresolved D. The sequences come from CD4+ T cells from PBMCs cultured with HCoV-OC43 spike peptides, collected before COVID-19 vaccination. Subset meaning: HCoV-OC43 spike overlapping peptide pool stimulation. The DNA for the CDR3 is TGTGCCAGCAGCCCTGTCAATGAGCAGTTCTTC. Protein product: CASSPVNEQFF.